This T cell receptor (beta chain) was retrieved from a study of blood T cell repertoires in COVID-19. The junction had 12 bases not matched to a gene; V was cut back by 4 bases and J by 8 bases. The CDR3 sequence is 16 residues long. Clones were read by immunoSEQ multiplex PCR, and TCRdb kept only the in-frame ones, dropping some. The sample carries 200,000 to 250,000 clones, roughly 87% recorded once. Symptom resolution, clearance, or two negative PCRs marked donors in Cohort 3 as recovered. V is TRBV23-1 and J is TRBJ1-2; 11 nucleotides match TRBD1. TRBV23-1 is classed as an ORF, of uncertain function. This sequence originates from a man younger than 40 who had recovered from COVID-19. The specimen was PBMCs or T cells enriched from blood (not recorded which). The CDR3 DNA sequence: TGCGCCAGCAGTCCTCAAGGACAGGGGGCATTTAGAGGCTACACCTTC. The encoded protein is CASSPQGQGAFRGYTF.